This TCR beta chain was captured in a study of OX40 agonist ivuxolimab in advanced cancers. Whole-study context: Ivuxolimab, an agonistic anti-OX40 (CD134) antibody, was given to patients. The patients received ivuxolimab by intravenous route every 2 weeks at 0.01 to 10 mg/kg.

TCRdb's copy holds only in-frame clones and misses some; the assay was immunoSEQ multiplex PCR. The sample lists 70,000 or so clones, 80% occurring once. Remarks on this clone: Its antigen is undetermined.

Points from the study as a whole: In the 0.1 to 3.0 mg/kg range, CD4+ and CD8+ blood T cells had expanded clonally by week 6.

The germline gives CDR1 SQVTM, CDR2 ANQGSEA. CDR3 length: 15 residues. Trimming removed 4 bases at V and 0 bases at J, with 13 bases between. On cycle 4 day 1 and cycle 7 day 1, as well as at baseline, blood was sampled. The receptor's source is an adult with an advanced solid tumor such as melanoma, head and neck, liver or kidney cancer. The rearrangement links TRBV29-1 to TRBJ2-4; D remains unclear. The sample here was CD4+ or CD8+ T cells sorted from blood, taken in a trial of the OX40 agonist ivuxolimab. The CDR3 reads CSVVGSALAKNIQYF. The CDR3 DNA reads as TGCAGCGTTGTTGGGTCTGCCTTAGCCAAAAACATTCAGTACTTC.